What follows describes a single T cell receptor (beta chain). Its antigen is still unknown. TCRdb's table, derived via immunoSEQ multiplex PCR, lists solely in-frame clones and lacks some. Of about 24,000 clones listed, around 83% are singletons. The data are from a study of OX40 agonist ivuxolimab in advanced cancers. Study overall: Clinicians treated patients with ivuxolimab, an agonistic anti-OX40 (CD134) antibody. Whole-study results and caveats: Certain nonresponders likewise exhibited a low normalized T-cell clonal expansion.

The CDR3 runs to 15 residues. V dropped 2 bases and J dropped 4 bases, with 15 bases sitting between them. Per the germline V gene, CDR1 is SGHNT and CDR2 is YENEEA. The chain is built from TRBV11-3 and TRBJ2-7, with D perhaps assigned TRBD1 or TRBD2 (7 bases each). The sequences come from CD4+ or CD8+ T cells sorted from blood, collected in a trial of the OX40 agonist ivuxolimab. This clonotype originated in an adult with an advanced solid tumor such as melanoma, head and neck, liver or kidney cancer. CDR3 sequence reads: CASSLLGTAGYEQYF. CDR3 coding DNA: TGTGCCAGCAGCTTACTAGGGACAGCGGGATACGAGCAGTACTTC.